This entry features one T cell receptor beta chain sequence. As yet, its antigen is unknown. Use of 60 Vbeta and 13 Jbeta primers characterized the PCR. This table comes from immunoSEQ multiplex PCR, and its TCRdb copy is limited to in-frame clones, with some not included. Found here are about 180,000 clones, around 77% of them singletons; the top ten hold around 1.9%. These data belong to a study of cytomegalovirus exposure and HLA in healthy donors. Study-level findings and limits: According to reports, the classifier identified cytomegalovirus status with high specificity and sensitivity. The study designated over 150 TCR beta chains cytomegalovirus-associated.

Per germline, CDR1 SGHAT and CDR2 FQNNGV. The CDR3 loop spans 15 amino acids. V was shortened by 6 bases and J by 2 bases, with 15 bases between the two germline ends. The sequence came from a woman aged 30 to 39 in good health and CMV-seronegative. V and J are TRBV11-2 and TRBJ2-3; D ambiguous. The sequenced sample consisted of PBMCs. CDR3 protein: CASSNSGLYTDTQYF. The DNA of the CDR3 is TGTGCCAGCAGTAACTCTGGGCTTTACACAGATACGCAGTATTTT.